These T cell receptor beta chains were read from a single sample in a study of TIL therapy for anti-PD-1-resistant metastatic lung cancer. Some clones are missing from TCRdb's copy, which holds only in-frame ones; the method was immunoSEQ multiplex PCR. The sample shows more than 9,500 clones, less than 75% of them seen only once. Material: tumor tissue, obtained at baseline. These receptors were taken from a person aged 25 to 85 with non-small cell lung cancer. Both conserved end residues are part of each CDR3. A D gene is named only where the DNA matches it firmly. Some rows mark clone size as missing; the rest say once, few, many or name a class of expanded clone.

j_call v_call d_call clone_size cdr3_aa cdr3_nt
TRBJ2-3 TRBV4-1 - once CASSQEDWDTQYF TGCGCCAGCAGCCAAGAGGATTGGGATACGCAGTATTTT
TRBJ1-5 TRBV2 - few CASTGGGWSNQPQHF TGTGCCAGCACCGGGGGAGGGTGGAGCAATCAGCCCCAGCATTTT
TRBJ2-7 TRBV7-6 TRBD2 - CASSSGLAGVNEQYF TGTGCCAGCAGCTCTGGACTAGCGGGAGTGAACGAGCAGTACTTC
TRBJ1-4 TRBV28 - few CASNSGAGLLFF TGTGCCAGCAACTCGGGGGCAGGGCTTCTGTTTTTT
TRBJ1-5 TRBV5-6 TRBD1 - CASSLAGGGYQPQHF TGTGCCAGCAGCTTAGCAGGGGGCGGATATCAGCCCCAGCATTTT
TRBJ2-5 TRBV19 TRBD2 - CASSYAGPATSGPQETQYF TGTGCCAGTAGCTATGCAGGGCCAGCGACTAGCGGTCCCCAAGAGACCCAGTACTTC
TRBJ1-2 TRBV19 TRBD1 few CASSASLQGAEGYTF TGTGCCAGTAGTGCCTCCCTACAGGGGGCGGAAGGCTACACCTTC
TRBJ2-1 TRBV19 - - CASTTASYNEQFF TGTGCCAGCACTACCGCCTCCTACAATGAGCAGTTCTTC
TRBJ2-1 TRBV12-5 - - CASVSRGYNEQFF TGTGCTAGTGTGTCCAGGGGCTACAATGAGCAGTTCTTC
TRBJ2-7 TRBV7-3 TRBD2 few CASSLLSLRETGEQYF TGTGCCAGCAGCCTCCTCTCTTTGCGGGAGACCGGGGAGCAGTACTTC
TRBJ2-6 TRBV7-9 TRBD2 medium-sized CASSWRGGAGANVLTF TGTGCCAGCAGCTGGAGGGGAGGGGCTGGGGCCAACGTCCTGACTTTC
TRBJ2-2 TRBV18 - - CASSPGGRRTGELFF TGTGCCAGCTCACCTGGTGGACGGAGAACCGGGGAGCTGTTTTTT
TRBJ1-2 TRBV5-6 - few CASSLIAVHYTF TGTGCCAGCAGCTTGATCGCAGTACACTACACCTTC
TRBJ1-2 TRBV7-9 - few CASSFHSYGYTF TGTGCCAGCAGCTTCCACAGCTATGGCTACACCTTC
TRBJ1-1 TRBV18 TRBD1 - CASSLGTAATEAFF TGTGCCAGCTCATTGGGGACAGCTGCAACGGAAGCTTTCTTT
TRBJ2-7 TRBV11-1 TRBD2 - CASSRRSGRAPYEQYF TGTGCCAGCAGCCGAAGGAGCGGGAGGGCCCCCTACGAGCAGTACTTC
TRBJ2-3 TRBV4-1 - few CASSQVGTRLTTDTQYF TGCGCCAGCAGCCAAGTGGGAACTAGACTTACCACAGATACGCAGTATTTT
TRBJ2-2 TRBV2 - - CASSSLGGGELFF TGTGCCAGCAGTTCCCTAGGAGGCGGGGAGCTGTTTTTT
TRBJ2-1 TRBV19 TRBD2 - CASSSGASGRAGNEQFF TGTGCCAGTAGTAGCGGGGCTAGCGGGAGGGCGGGCAATGAGCAGTTCTTC
TRBJ2-2 TRBV19 - - CASRSGASGTGELFF TGTGCCAGTAGGAGTGGGGCCTCGGGCACCGGGGAGCTGTTTTTT
TRBJ2-1 TRBV25-1 TRBD2 - CASSDLQRGEQFF TGTGCCAGCAGTGACCTCCAGCGGGGAGAGCAGTTCTTC
TRBJ2-2 TRBV5-1 - - CASSPEGGSNTGELFF TGCGCCAGCAGCCCCGAAGGGGGGTCGAACACCGGGGAGCTGTTTTTT
TRBJ1-2 TRBV5-6 - few CASAIDPDYGYTF TGTGCCAGCGCCATAGATCCCGACTATGGCTACACCTTC
TRBJ2-1 TRBV19 - - CASSRQIGEQFF TGTGCCAGTAGCCGTCAGATCGGTGAGCAGTTCTTC
TRBJ2-1 TRBV5-1 - - CASRSSGPGGYYNEQFF TGCGCCAGCCGCTCTAGCGGACCAGGGGGCTACTACAATGAGCAGTTCTTC
TRBJ2-7 TRBV4-1 TRBD1 - CASSQSTGQGGEQYF TGCGCCAGCAGCCAGAGCACCGGACAGGGCGGCGAGCAGTACTTC
TRBJ2-4 TRBV5-6 - few CASSQRTGIPKAKNIQYF TGTGCCAGCAGCCAAAGAACCGGGATTCCAAAGGCCAAAAACATTCAGTACTTC
TRBJ1-6 TRBV11-1 - few CASSLAGGKTLHF TGTGCCAGCAGCTTAGCTGGGGGGAAAACCCTCCACTTT
TRBJ1-5 TRBV28 - medium-sized CASSSRYVWSNQPQHF TGTGCCAGCAGTTCCCGGTACGTGTGGAGTAATCAGCCCCAGCATTTT
TRBJ2-2 TRBV29-1 TRBD2 - CSVELAGVNTGELFF TGCAGCGTTGAATTAGCGGGAGTCAACACCGGGGAGCTGTTTTTT
TRBJ2-2 TRBV29-1 - - CSVEMGGNTGELFF TGCAGCGTTGAGATGGGGGGGAACACCGGGGAGCTGTTTTTT
TRBJ2-1 TRBV4-2 - - CASSQGDSELGSYNEQFF TGTGCCAGCAGCCAGGGAGATAGCGAGTTGGGGTCCTACAATGAGCAGTTCTTC
TRBJ1-4 TRBV7-8 - few CASSGGKPNEKLFF TGTGCCAGCAGCGGAGGGAAGCCTAATGAAAAACTGTTTTTT
TRBJ2-3 TRBV18 TRBD2 - CASSPPLAGGMDTQYF TGTGCCAGCTCACCACCCCTAGCGGGGGGGATGGATACGCAGTATTTT
TRBJ2-7 TRBV4-1 - - CASSQEATYEQYF TGCGCCAGCAGCCAAGAGGCAACCTACGAGCAGTACTTC
TRBJ1-5 TRBV5-6 - - CASSLAATNYQPQHF TGTGCCAGCAGCTTGGCCGCAACAAATTATCAGCCCCAGCATTTT
TRBJ2-4 TRBV12-3/TRBV12-4 - few CASREGGNIQYF TGTGCCAGCAGGGAGGGGGGGAACATTCAGTACTTC
TRBJ1-1 TRBV11-3 TRBD1 few CASSFTGGTEAFF TGTGCCAGCAGCTTCACAGGGGGCACTGAAGCTTTCTTT
TRBJ2-3 TRBV7-3 - once CASSLDITDTQYF TGTGCCAGCAGCTTGGACATTACAGATACGCAGTATTTT
TRBJ2-7 TRBV3-1/TRBV3-2 - - CASSQEFGAYEQYF TGTGCCAGCAGCCAAGAATTTGGGGCCTACGAGCAGTACTTC
TRBJ2-3 TRBV10-3 - few CAISGRQGADTQYF TGTGCCATCAGCGGGAGGCAGGGGGCGGATACGCAGTATTTT
TRBJ2-3 TRBV7-2 - - CASSFRDTQYF TGTGCCAGCAGCTTCCGGGATACGCAGTATTTT
TRBJ2-2 TRBV5-4 TRBD2 - CASSLEASGSRSGELFF TGTGCCAGCAGCTTGGAGGCTAGCGGGAGTCGGAGCGGGGAGCTGTTTTTT
TRBJ1-1 TRBV9 TRBD1 - CASSVNTGADTEAFF TGTGCCAGCAGCGTAAACACAGGGGCGGACACTGAAGCTTTCTTT
TRBJ2-4 TRBV11-2 - - CASSAMKQGILAKNIQYF TGTGCCAGCAGCGCCATGAAACAGGGAATTCTAGCCAAAAACATTCAGTACTTC
TRBJ1-1 TRBV7-9 - - CASRESQGINTEAFF TGTGCCAGCAGGGAATCTCAGGGGATTAACACTGAAGCTTTCTTT
TRBJ1-5 TRBV28 TRBD1 - CASSRGQGYNQPQHF TGTGCCAGCAGTCGGGGACAGGGGTACAATCAGCCCCAGCATTTT
TRBJ2-5 TRBV5-5 - few CASSYRSRQETQYF TGTGCCAGCAGCTACCGATCCCGCCAAGAGACCCAGTACTTC
TRBJ2-7 TRBV5-3 - few CARSLRPDKRSYEQYF TGTGCCAGAAGCCTTCGCCCAGACAAGAGATCCTACGAGCAGTACTTC
TRBJ1-5 TRBV3-1/TRBV3-2 - - CASSQDGNQPQHF TGTGCCAGCAGCCAAGATGGCAATCAGCCCCAGCATTTT
TRBJ2-7 TRBV10-2 - - CASRDGATPYEQYF TGCGCCAGCCGAGACGGAGCGACACCCTACGAGCAGTACTTC
TRBJ1-1 TRBV5-1 - - CARGNQRLRAFF TGCGCCAGGGGTAACCAGCGACTCCGAGCTTTCTTT
TRBJ1-1 TRBV27 - - CASTMGGGVTEAFF TGTGCCAGCACCATGGGGGGGGGCGTCACTGAAGCTTTCTTT
TRBJ1-1 TRBV5-1 - - CASTYIPGTTEAFF TGCGCCAGCACCTATATACCCGGTACCACTGAAGCTTTCTTT
TRBJ1-1 TRBV2 - - CASSANTEAFF TGTGCCAGCAGCGCCAACACTGAAGCTTTCTTT